The next 6 T cell receptor beta chains were all read from a single sample in a study of T cell repertoires in cytomegalovirus infection. No cognate antigen is known for these TCRs. TCRdb passed the reads through MiXCR, listing each CDR3 protein once. Altogether some 590,000 distinct CDR3 sequences are present, around two fifths being singletons, with the ten largest covering around 48%. Sequences were derived from cultured PBMCs, sampled from culture after CMV antigen stimulation. The receptors derive from a human donor in good health (CMV status not recorded). Some clones in this sample may be carry-over from other donors' samples.

The chain couples TRBV12-3 or TRBV12-4 to TRBJ2-2; D not resolved. The CDR3 runs to 17 residues. V was cut by 3 bases and J by 5 bases, with 19 bases left in between. CDR3: CASSLGSFQIGTGELFF. As DNA, the CDR3 is TGTGCCAGCAGTTTGGGTAGTTTCCAGATAGGGACCGGGGAGCTGTTTTTT.

The V call is TRBV6-2 or TRBV6-3, the J call TRBJ2-3, with D unresolved. This CDR3 is built from 19 residues. The ends were cut back, 0 bases at V and 2 bases at J, with 21 bases in the middle. Germline-derived CDR1 and CDR2 are MNHEY and SVGEGT. The CDR3 loop reads CASSYSILEGSLFTDTQYF. The CDR3 DNA reads TGTGCCAGCAGTTACTCGATATTGGAAGGTAGCCTATTCACAGATACGCAGTATTTT.

The chain employs TRBV12-3 or TRBV12-4 and TRBJ1-6; 7 positions agree with TRBD1. The CDR3 is 14 residues long. The V segment lost 4 bases and the J segment 10 bases; nucleotides outside the gene matches: 7. The CDR3 region is CASSSTGVKSPLHF. DNA of the CDR3: TGTGCCAGCAGTTCTACAGGGGTGAAGTCACCCCTCCACTTT.

In this sample, this clonotype turned up a few times. The rearrangement joins TRBV5-1 to TRBJ2-7, with D uncertain. Germline-derived CDR1 and CDR2 are SGHRS and YFSETQ. The CDR3 sequence is 14 residues long. V lost 1 base to trimming and J lost 0 bases, with 8 bases between them. CDR3 DNA: TGCGCCAGCAGCTTGTTAACGGACTCCTACGAGCAGTACTTC. Protein product: CASSLLTDSYEQYF. Full variable domain (rest looked up from reference TRBV5-1 and TRBJ2-7): KAGVTQTPRYLIKTRGQQVTLSCSPISGHRSVSWYQQTPGQGLQFLFEYFSETQRNKGNFPGRFSGRQFSNSRSEMNVSTLELGDSALYLCASSLLTDSYEQYFGPGTRLTVT.

This clonotype was seen once. V usage is TRBV27 and J usage is TRBJ2-3; weak D call: TRBD1 (5 bases). The germline V gene has CDR1 MNHEY and CDR2 SMNVEV (reference sequence). This CDR3 spans 18 amino acids. The V and J ends lost 5 bases and 3 bases respectively, with 24 bases between them. This chain's CDR3 is CASSLGFRGAFLTDTQYF. In nucleotides, the CDR3 is TGTGCCAGCAGTCTGGGTTTTAGGGGCGCATTTTTGACAGATACGCAGTATTTT.

The chain couples TRBV7-2 to TRBJ2-7, with D perhaps matching TRBD2 (7 bases). The CDR3 runs 15 residues. The V gene lost 0 bases and the J gene lost 8 bases, with 17 bases spanning the gap. Germline CDR1 and CDR2: SGHTA and FQGNSA. In DNA form, the CDR3 reads TGTGCCAGCAGCTTAGCGGGGGGGGGGGCCCCGAAGCAGTACTTC. This gives the protein CASSLAGGGAPKQYF.